The clone carrying this TCR beta chain was counted ten times or more. The V gene's germline CDR1 is SGHRS and CDR2 YFSETQ. V lost 0 bases, J lost 0 bases, and 6 bases stayed unmatched. The CDR3 is made up of 17 amino acids. The data derive from a study of identical twins. TCRdb redid the calling of the 5' RACE reads with MiXCR, one entry per CDR3 protein. Of 640,000 or so distinct CDR3 sequences listed, around 6.1% were seen once; the top ten hold 1.5% to 2%. The source of this sequence is a man in his late teens or twenties in good health. The sequenced sample was naive T cells sorted from blood. The rearrangement links TRBV5-1 to TRBJ1-3; 7 nucleotides line up with TRBD1. The CDR3 reads CASSLDTGQSSGNTIYF. CDR3 DNA: TGCGCCAGCAGCTTGGATACGGGACAGAGCTCTGGAAACACCATATATTTT.